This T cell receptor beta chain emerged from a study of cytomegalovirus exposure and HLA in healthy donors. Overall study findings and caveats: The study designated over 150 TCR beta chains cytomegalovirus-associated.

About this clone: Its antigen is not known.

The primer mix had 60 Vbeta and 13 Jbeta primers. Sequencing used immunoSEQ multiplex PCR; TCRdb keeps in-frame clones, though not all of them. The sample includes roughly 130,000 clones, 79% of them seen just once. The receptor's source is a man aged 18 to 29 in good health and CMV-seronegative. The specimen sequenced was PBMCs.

CDR3 sequence: CATSRDRGSNYNSPLHF. CDR3 coding DNA: TGTGCCACCAGCAGAGATCGTGGGAGTAACTATAATTCACCCCTCCACTTT. The chain carries TRBV15 and TRBJ1-6; D is ambiguous. The CDR3 extends over 17 amino acids. V was trimmed by 0 bases and J by 3 bases, leaving 12 bases between them. The V gene's germline CDR1 is LNHNV and CDR2 YYDKDF (reference sequence).